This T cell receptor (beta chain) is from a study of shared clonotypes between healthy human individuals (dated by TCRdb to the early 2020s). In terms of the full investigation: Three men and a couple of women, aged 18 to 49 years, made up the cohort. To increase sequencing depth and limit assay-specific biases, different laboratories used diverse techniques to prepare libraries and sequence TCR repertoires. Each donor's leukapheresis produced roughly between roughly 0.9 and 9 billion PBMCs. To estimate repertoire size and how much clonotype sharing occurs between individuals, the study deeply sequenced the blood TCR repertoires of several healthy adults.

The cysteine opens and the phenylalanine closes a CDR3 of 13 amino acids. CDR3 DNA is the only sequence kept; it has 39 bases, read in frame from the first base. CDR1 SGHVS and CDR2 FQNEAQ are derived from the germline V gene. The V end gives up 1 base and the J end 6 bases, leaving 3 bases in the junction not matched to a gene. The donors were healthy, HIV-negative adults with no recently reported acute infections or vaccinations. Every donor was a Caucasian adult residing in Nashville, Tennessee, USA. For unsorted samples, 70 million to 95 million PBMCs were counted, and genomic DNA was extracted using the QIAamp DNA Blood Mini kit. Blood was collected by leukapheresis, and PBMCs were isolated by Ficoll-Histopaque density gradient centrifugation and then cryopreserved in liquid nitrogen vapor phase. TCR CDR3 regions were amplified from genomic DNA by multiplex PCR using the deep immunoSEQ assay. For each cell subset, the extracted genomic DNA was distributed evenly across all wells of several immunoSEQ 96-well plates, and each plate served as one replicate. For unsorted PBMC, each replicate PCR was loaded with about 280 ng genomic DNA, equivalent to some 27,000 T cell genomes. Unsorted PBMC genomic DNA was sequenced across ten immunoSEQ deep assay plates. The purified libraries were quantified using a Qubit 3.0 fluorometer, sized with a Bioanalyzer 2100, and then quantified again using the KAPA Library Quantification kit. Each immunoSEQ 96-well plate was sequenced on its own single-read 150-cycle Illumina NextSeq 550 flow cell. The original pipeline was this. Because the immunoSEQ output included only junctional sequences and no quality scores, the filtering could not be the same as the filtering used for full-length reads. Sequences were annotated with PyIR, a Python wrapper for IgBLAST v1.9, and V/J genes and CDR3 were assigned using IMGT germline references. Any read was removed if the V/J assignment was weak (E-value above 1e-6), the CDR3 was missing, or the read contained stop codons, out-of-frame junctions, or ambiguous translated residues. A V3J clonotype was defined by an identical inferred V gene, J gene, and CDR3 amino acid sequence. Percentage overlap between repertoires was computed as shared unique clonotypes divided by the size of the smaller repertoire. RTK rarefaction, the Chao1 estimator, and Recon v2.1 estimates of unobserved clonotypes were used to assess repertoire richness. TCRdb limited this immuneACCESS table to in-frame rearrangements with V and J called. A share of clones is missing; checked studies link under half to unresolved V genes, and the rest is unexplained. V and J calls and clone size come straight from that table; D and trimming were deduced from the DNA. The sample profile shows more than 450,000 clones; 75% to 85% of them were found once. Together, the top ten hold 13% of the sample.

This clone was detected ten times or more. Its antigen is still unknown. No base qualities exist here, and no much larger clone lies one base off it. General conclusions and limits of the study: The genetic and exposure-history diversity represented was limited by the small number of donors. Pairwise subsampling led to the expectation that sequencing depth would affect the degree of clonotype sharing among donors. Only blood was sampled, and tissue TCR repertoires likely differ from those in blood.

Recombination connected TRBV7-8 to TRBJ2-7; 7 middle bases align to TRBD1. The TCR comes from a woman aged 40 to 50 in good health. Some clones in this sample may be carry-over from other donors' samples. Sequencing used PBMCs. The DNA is TGTGCCAGCAGCTTAGGACAGGGACGCGAGCAGTACTTC. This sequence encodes CASSLGQGREQYF.